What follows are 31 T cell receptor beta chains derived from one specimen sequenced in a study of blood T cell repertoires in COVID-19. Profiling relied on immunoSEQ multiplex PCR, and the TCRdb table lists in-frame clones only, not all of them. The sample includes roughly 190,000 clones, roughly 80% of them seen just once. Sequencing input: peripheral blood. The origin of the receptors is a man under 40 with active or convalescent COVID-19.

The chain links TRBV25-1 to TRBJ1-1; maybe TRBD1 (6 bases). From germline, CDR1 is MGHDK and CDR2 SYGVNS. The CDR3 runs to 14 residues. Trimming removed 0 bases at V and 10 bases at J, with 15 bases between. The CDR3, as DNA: TGTGCCAGCAGTGAATATCAGGGGATTTGGGGAGCTTTCTTT. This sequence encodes CASSEYQGIWGAFF. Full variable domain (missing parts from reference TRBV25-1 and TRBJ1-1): EADIYQTPRYLVIGTGKKITLECSQTMGHDKMYWYQQDPGMELHLIHYSYGVNSTEKGDLSSESTVSRIRTEHFPLTLESARPSHTSQYLCASSEYQGIWGAFFGQGTRLTVV.

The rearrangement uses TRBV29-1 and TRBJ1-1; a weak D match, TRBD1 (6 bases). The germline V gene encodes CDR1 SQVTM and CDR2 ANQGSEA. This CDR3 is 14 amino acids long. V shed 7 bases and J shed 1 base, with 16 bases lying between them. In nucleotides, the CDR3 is TGCAGCGCGCTAGGGGGATCGGGGAACACTGAAGCTTTCTTT. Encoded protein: CSALGGSGNTEAFF.

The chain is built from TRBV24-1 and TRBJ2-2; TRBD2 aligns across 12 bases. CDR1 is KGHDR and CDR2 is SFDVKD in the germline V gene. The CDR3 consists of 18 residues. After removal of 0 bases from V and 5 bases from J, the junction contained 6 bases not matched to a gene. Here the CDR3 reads CATSDLERTSGTTGELFF. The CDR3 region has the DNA TGTGCCACCAGTGATTTGGAAAGGACTAGCGGGACTACCGGGGAGCTGTTTTTT.

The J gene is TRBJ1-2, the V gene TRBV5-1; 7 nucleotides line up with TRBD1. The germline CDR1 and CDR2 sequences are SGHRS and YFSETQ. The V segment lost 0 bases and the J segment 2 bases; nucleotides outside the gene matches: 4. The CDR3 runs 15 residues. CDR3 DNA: TGCGCCAGCAGCTTGGAGGGGGCCCGAAACTATGGCTACACCTTC. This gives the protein CASSLEGARNYGYTF.

CDR3 coding DNA: TGTGCCAGTCTTAGCCGGGGACTCATGAACACTGAAGCTTTCTTT. Amino acid sequence: CASLSRGLMNTEAFF. The chain links TRBV19 to TRBJ1-1; D may be TRBD1 (5 bases). This CDR3 contains 15 residues. Between the trimmed V and J ends, which lost 8 bases and 0 bases, there was a span of 16 bases. Germline V gives CDR1 LNHDA, CDR2 SQIVND (reference sequence).

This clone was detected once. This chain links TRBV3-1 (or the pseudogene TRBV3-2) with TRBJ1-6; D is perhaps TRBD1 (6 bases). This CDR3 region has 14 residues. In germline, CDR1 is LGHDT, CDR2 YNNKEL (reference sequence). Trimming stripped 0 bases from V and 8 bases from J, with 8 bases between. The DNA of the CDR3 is TGTGCCAGCAGCCAAGATCACAGGGATTCACCCCTCCACTTT. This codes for CASSQDHRDSPLHF.

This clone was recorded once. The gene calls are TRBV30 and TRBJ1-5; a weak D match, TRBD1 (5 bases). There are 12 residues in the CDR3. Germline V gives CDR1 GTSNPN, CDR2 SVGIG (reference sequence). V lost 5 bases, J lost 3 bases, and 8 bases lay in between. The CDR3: CAWDSYNQPQHF. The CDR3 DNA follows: TGTGCCTGGGACAGCTACAATCAGCCCCAGCATTTT.

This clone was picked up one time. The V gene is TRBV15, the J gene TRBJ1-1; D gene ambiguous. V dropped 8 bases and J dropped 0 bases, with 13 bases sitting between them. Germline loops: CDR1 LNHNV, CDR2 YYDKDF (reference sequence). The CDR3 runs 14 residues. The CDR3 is CATAEGGLNTEAFF. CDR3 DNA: TGTGCCACCGCGGAGGGTGGGTTGAACACTGAAGCTTTCTTT.

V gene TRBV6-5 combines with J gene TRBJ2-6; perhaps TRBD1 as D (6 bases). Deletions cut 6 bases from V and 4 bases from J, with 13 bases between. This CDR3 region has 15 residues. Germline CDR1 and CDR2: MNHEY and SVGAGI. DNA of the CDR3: TGTGCCAGCAGGCTGGGGGCGGTGGGGGCCAACGTCCTGACTTTC. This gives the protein CASRLGAVGANVLTF.

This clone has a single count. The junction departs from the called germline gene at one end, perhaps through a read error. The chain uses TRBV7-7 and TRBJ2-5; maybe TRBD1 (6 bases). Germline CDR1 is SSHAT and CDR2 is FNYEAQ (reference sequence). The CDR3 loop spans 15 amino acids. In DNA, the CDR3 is TGTGCTAGCAGCTCCGACAGGACTGTTCAAGAGACCCAGTACTTC. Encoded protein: CASSSDRTVQETQYF. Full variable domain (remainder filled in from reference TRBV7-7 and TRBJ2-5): GAGVSQSPRYKVTKRGQDVTLRCDPISSHATLYWYQQALGQGPEFLTYFNYEAQPDKSGLPSDRFSAERPEGSISTLTIQRTEQRDSAMYRCASSSDRTVQETQYFGPGTRLLVL.

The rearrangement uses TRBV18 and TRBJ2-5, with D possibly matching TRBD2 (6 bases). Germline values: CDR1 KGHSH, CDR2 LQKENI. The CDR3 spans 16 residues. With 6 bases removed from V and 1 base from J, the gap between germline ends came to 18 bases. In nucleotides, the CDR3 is TGTGCCAGCTCCCCTGAGGCTAGCGCCCTCCAAGAGACCCAGTACTTC. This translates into CASSPEASALQETQYF. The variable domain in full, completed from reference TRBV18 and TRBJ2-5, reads NAGVMQNPRHLVRRRGQEARLRCSPMKGHSHVYWYRQLPEEGLKFMVYLQKENIIDESGMPKERFSAEFPKEGPSILRIQQVVRGDSAAYFCASSPEASALQETQYFGPGTRLLVL.

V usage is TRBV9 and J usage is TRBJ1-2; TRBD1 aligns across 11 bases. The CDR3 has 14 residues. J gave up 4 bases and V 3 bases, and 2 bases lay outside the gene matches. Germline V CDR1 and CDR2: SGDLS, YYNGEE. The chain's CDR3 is CASSGDRGFYGYTF. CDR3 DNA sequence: TGTGCCAGCAGCGGGGACAGGGGGTTCTATGGCTACACCTTC.

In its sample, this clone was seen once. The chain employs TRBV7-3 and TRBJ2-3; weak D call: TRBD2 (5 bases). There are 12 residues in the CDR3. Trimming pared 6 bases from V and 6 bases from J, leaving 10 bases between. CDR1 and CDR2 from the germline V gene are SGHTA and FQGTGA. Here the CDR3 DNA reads TGTGCCAGCAGTCAGACGGGGGATACGCAGTATTTT. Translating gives CASSQTGDTQYF. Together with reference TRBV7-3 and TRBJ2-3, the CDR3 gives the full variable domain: GAGVSQTPSNKVTEKGKYVELRCDPISGHTALYWYRQSLGQGPEFLIYFQGTGAADDSGLPNDRFFAVRPEGSVSTLKIQRTERGDSAVYLCASSQTGDTQYFGPGTRLTVL.

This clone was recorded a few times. The CDR3 reads CASWATGNQPQHF. The CDR3 DNA reads as TGTGCCAGCTGGGCTACGGGGAATCAGCCCCAGCATTTT. The chain links TRBV12-3 or TRBV12-4 to TRBJ1-5; D uncertain. The V end lost 8 bases, the J end lost 4 bases, and 12 bases lay between the germline ends. CDR3 length: 13 residues.

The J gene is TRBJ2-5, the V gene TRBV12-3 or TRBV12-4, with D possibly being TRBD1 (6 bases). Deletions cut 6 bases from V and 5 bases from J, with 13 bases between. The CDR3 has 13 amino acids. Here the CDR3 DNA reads TGTGCCAGCAGCGCCGGGACAAGGGAGACCCAGTACTTC. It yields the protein CASSAGTRETQYF.

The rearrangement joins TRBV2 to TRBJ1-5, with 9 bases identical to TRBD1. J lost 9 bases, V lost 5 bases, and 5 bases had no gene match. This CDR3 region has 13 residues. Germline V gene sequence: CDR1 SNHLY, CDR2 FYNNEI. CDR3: CASSKQGAPPQHF. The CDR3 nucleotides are TGTGCCAGCAGTAAACAGGGGGCTCCGCCCCAGCATTTT.

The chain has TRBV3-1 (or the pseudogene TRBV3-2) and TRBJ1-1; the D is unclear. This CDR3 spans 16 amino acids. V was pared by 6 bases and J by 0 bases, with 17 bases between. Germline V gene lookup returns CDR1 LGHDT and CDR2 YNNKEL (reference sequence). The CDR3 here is CASSPNPGNMNTEAFF. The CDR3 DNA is TGTGCCAGCAGTCCCAACCCCGGGAACATGAACACTGAAGCTTTCTTT.

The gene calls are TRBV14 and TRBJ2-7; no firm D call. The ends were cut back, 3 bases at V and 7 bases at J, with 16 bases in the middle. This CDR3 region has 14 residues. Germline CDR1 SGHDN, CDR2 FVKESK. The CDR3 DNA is TGTGCCAGCAGCCAGAGACACGCGTCACGAGAGCAGTACTTC. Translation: CASSQRHASREQYF.

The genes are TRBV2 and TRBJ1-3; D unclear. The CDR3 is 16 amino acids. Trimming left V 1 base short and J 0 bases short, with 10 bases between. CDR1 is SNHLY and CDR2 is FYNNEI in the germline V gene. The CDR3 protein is CASSEGERRSGNTIYF. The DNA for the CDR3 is TGTGCCAGCAGTGAAGGTGAGCGCCGCTCTGGAAACACCATATATTTT.

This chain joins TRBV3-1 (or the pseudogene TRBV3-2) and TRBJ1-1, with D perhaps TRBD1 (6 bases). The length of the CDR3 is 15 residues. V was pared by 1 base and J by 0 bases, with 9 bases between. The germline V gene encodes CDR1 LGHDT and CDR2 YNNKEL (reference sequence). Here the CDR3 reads CASSQGPGVNTEAFF. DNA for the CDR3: TGTGCCAGCAGCCAAGGTCCAGGGGTGAACACTGAAGCTTTCTTT.

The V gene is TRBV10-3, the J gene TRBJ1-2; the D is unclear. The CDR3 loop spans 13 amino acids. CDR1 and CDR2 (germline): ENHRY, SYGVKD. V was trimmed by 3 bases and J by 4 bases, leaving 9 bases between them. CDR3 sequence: CAISDLRSYGYTF. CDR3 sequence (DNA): TGTGCCATCAGTGATTTGCGGTCCTATGGCTACACCTTC.

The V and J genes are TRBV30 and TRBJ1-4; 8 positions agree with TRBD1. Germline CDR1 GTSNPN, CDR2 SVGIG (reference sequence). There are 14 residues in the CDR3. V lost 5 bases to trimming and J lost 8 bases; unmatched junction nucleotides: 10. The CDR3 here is CAWGRQGSGEKLFF. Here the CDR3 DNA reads TGTGCCTGGGGTAGACAGGGGTCCGGAGAAAAACTGTTTTTT.

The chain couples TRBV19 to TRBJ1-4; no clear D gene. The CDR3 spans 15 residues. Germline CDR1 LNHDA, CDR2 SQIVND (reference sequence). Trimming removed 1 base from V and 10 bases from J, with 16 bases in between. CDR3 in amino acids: CASSIGERLFAKLFF. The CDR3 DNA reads TGTGCCAGTAGTATAGGGGAGCGTTTGTTTGCAAAACTGTTTTTT.

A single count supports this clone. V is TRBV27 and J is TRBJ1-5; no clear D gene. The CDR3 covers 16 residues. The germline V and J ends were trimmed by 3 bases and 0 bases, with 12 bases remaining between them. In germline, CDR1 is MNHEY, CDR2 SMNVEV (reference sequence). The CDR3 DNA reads TGTGCCAGCAGTTTGGGCAGCCAGTATAGCAATCAGCCCCAGCATTTT. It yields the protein CASSLGSQYSNQPQHF.

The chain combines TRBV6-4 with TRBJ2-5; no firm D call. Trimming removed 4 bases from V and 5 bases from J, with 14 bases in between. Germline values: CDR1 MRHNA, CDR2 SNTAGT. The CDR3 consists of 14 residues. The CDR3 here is CASSVSAEAETQYF. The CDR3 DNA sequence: TGTGCCAGCAGTGTGTCCGCCGAGGCTGAGACCCAGTACTTC.

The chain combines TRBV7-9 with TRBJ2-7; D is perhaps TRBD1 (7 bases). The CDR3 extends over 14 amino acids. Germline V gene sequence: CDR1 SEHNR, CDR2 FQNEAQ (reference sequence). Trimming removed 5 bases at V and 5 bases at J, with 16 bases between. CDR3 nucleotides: TGTGCCAGCAGCACCGAGGGAGGACAGGACGAGCAGTACTTC. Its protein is CASSTEGGQDEQYF.

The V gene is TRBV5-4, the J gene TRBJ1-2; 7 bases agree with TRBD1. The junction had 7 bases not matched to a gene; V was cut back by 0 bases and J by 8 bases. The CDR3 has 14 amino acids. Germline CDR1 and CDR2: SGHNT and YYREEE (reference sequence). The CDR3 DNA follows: TGTGCCAGCAGCTTGGCACAGGGGATGGGCGGCTACACCTTC. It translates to CASSLAQGMGGYTF.

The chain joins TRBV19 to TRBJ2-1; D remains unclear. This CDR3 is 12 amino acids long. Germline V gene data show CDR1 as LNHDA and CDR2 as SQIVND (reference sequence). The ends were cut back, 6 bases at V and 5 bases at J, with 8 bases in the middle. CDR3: CASRPRDNEQFF. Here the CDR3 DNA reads TGTGCCAGTAGACCCCGGGACAATGAGCAGTTCTTC.

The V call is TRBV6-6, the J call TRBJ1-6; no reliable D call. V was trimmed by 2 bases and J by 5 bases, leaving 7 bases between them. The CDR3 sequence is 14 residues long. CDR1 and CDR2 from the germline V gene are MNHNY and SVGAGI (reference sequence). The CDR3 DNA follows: TGTGCCAGCAGTTACGCGGAGAATAATTCACCCCTCCACTTT. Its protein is CASSYAENNSPLHF.

CDR3 DNA sequence: TGTGCCAGCAGTTACCACAGGGACTACGAGCAGTACTTC. Encoded protein: CASSYHRDYEQYF. The chain has TRBV6-6 and TRBJ2-7; possible D gene TRBD1, 6 bases. Trimming removed 2 bases at V and 3 bases at J, with 8 bases between. The V gene's germline CDR1 is MNHNY and CDR2 SVGAGI (reference sequence). The length of the CDR3 is 13 residues.

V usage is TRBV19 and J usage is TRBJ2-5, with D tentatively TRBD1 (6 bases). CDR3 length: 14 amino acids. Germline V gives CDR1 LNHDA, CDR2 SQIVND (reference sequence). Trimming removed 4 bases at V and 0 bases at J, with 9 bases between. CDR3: CASSTQGHQETQYF. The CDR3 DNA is TGTGCCAGTAGTACCCAGGGGCACCAAGAGACCCAGTACTTC.